The TCR beta chain under discussion was sequenced for a study of T cells in Graves' hyperthyroidism and ophthalmopathy. Study-level information: Peripheral blood was collected at initial diagnosis, before any treatment.

RNA transcripts provided the source from which TCR beta CDR3 regions were amplified. First-round RT-PCR targeting the TCR CDR3 was performed with the HTBI primer set. MiXCR, applied by TCRdb to the multiplex PCR reads, yields one record per CDR3 protein. The sample holds more than 300,000 distinct CDR3 sequences; around 14% are singletons and the top ten take 11%. General observations from the study: A 13 V-J model separated ophthalmopathy from stable hyperthyroidism. A median about 7 months before onset, the model predicted ophthalmopathy.

For Graves' hyperthyroidism to be stable, ophthalmopathy could not progress within 18 months. Trimming removed 0 bases at V and 4 bases at J, with 15 bases between. Per the germline V gene, CDR1 is LGHNT and CDR2 is FRNRAP. This CDR3 is 17 amino acids long. This clonotype appeared a few times. The antigen is unknown. The sample taken for sequencing was blood. The TCR originated in a woman aged 60-75 years with Graves' hyperthyroidism. The chain couples TRBV12-5 to TRBJ2-2, with a weak D call TRBD2 (6 bases). The CDR3 loop is CASGLVSTGEFTGELFF. DNA of the CDR3: TGTGCTAGTGGTTTGGTATCAACGGGAGAATTCACCGGGGAGCTGTTTTTT.